This TCR beta chain is drawn from a study of blood T cell repertoires in COVID-19. Produced via immunoSEQ multiplex PCR; TCRdb's table is partial and in-frame only. This repertoire shows around 80,000 clones, about four fifths found once; its top ten account for more than 10%. Trimming pared 6 bases from V and 8 bases from J, leaving 16 bases between. The germline gives CDR1 MNHEY, CDR2 SVGAGI. This CDR3 is built from 13 residues. The chain is built from TRBV6-5 and TRBJ1-2; D not certain. The clonotype was recovered from an older man with acute or convalescent COVID-19. Material: peripheral blood. The CDR3: CASRVRDSEGYTF. In DNA, the CDR3 is TGTGCCAGCAGGGTGAGGGATTCAGAAGGCTACACCTTC.